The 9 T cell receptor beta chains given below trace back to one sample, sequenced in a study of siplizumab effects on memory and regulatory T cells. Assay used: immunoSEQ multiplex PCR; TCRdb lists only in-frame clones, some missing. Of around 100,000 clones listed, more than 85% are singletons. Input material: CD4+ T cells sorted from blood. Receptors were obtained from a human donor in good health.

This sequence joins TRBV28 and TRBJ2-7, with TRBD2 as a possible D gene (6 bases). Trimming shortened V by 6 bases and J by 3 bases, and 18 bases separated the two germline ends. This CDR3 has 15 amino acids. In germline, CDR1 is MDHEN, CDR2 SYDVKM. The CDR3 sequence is CASSRGAVDLYEQYF. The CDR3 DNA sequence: TGTGCCAGCAGCCGCGGGGCAGTCGATCTCTACGAGCAGTACTTC. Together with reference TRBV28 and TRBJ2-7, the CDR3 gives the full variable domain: DVKVTQSSRYLVKRTGEKVFLECVQDMDHENMFWYRQDPGLGLRLIYFSYDVKMKEKGDIPEGYSVSREKKERFSLILESASTNQTSMYLCASSRGAVDLYEQYFGPGTRLTVT.

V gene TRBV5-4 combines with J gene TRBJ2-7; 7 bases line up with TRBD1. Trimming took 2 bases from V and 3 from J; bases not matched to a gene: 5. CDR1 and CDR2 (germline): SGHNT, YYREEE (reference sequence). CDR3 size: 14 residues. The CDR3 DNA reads TGTGCCAGCAGCTTAGGGGGCGAGGTCTACGAGCAGTACTTC. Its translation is CASSLGGEVYEQYF.

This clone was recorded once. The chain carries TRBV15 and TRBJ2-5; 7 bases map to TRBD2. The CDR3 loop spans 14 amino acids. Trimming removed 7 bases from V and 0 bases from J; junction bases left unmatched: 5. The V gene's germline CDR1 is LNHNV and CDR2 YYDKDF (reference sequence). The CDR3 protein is CATKSGTNQETQYF. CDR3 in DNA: TGTGCCACCAAAAGCGGGACGAACCAAGAGACCCAGTACTTC.

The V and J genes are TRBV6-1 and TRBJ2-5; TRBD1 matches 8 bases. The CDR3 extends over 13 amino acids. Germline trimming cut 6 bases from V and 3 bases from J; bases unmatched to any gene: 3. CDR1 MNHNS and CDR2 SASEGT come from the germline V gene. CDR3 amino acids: CASRVTGEETQYF. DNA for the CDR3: TGTGCCAGCAGAGTGACAGGGGAAGAGACCCAGTACTTC.

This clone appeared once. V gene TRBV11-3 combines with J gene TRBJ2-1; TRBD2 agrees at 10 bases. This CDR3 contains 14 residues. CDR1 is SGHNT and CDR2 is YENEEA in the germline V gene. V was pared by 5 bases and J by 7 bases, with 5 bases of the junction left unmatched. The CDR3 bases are TGTGCCAGCAGCAACCTAGCGGGAGTAAATGAGCAGTTCTTC. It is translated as CASSNLAGVNEQFF.

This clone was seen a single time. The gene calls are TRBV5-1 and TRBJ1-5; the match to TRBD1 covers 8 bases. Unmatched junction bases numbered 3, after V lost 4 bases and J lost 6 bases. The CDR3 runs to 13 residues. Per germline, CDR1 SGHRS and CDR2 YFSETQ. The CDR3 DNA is TGCGCCAGCAGCGTAGGGACAGGTCAGCCCCAGCATTTT. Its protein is CASSVGTGQPQHF.

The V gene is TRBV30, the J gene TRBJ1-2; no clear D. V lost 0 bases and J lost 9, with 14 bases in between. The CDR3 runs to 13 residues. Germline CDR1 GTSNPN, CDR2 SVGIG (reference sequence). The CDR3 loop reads CAWSVGRSLSYTF. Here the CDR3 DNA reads TGTGCCTGGAGTGTTGGCAGGAGCTTGAGCTACACCTTC. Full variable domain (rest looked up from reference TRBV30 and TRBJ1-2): SQTIHQWPATLVQPVGSPLSLECTVEGTSNPNLYWYRQAAGRGLQLLFYSVGIGQISSEVPQNLSASRPQDRQFILSSKKLLLSDSGFYLCAWSVGRSLSYTFGSGTRLTVV.

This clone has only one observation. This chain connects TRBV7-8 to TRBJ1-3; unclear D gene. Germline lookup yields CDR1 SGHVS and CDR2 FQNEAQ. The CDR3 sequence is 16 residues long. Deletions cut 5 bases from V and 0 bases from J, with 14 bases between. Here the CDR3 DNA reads TGTGCCAGCAGCCCGGCAAGGGTGAGCTCTGGAAACACCATATATTTT. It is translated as CASSPARVSSGNTIYF.

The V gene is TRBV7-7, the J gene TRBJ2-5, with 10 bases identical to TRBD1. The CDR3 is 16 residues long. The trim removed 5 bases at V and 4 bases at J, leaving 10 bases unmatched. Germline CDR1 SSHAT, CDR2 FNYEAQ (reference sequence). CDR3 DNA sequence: TGTGCCAGCAGCCCGCTCCGACAGGGGGCATCAGAGACCCAGTACTTC. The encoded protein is CASSPLRQGASETQYF.